The 30 T cell receptor beta chains below were found in one sample sequenced in a study of breast tumors, draining lymph nodes, adjacent tissues. Each CDR3 protein is one row after TCRdb ran MiXCR on the multiplex PCR reads. The repertoire holds about 140,000 distinct CDR3 sequences, with 30% to 35% as singletons. The lymph nodes were axillary draining lymph nodes from breast cancer patients. Source material: axillary lymph node tissue. These receptors were obtained from a female donor with breast cancer. Some clones in this sample may be carry-over from other donors' samples.

In this sample, this clonotype turned up once. The chain combines TRBV12-3 or TRBV12-4 with TRBJ1-2; 10 bases match TRBD1. This CDR3 has 14 residues. The V gene end was trimmed by 6 bases and the J gene end by 8 bases; junction bases not matched to a gene: 9. The CDR3 loop is CASRVGDRGDGYTF. Written as DNA, the CDR3 is TGTGCCAGCAGGGTCGGGGACAGGGGAGACGGCTACACCTTC.

Comment on this clonotype: Being one base from a much bigger clone, this may be a read error. The CDR3 DNA reads TGTGCCAGCAGCTTGGAAGGGCCGGACACAGATACGCAGTATTTT. Translated: CASSLEGPDTDTQYF. The V gene is TRBV5-4, the J gene TRBJ2-3; no firm D call. CDR1 and CDR2 (germline): SGHNT, YYREEE (reference sequence). Trimming cost V 0 bases and J 2 bases, with 10 bases left between them. This CDR3 is built from 15 residues.

This clonotype has only a few counts. This chain connects TRBV18 to TRBJ2-3; 7 bases are shared with TRBD2. With V trimmed by 3 bases and J by 3 bases, 9 bases remained unmatched. CDR3 size: 16 residues. Germline V lookup: CDR1 KGHSH, CDR2 LQKENI. The CDR3 loop reads CASSPLSAGDTDTQYF. DNA for the CDR3: TGTGCCAGCTCACCCCTCTCGGCGGGGGATACAGATACGCAGTATTTT.

For this clonotype: The CDR3 end shows no conserved phenylalanine or tryptophan, and so a read error is likely. The chain joins TRBV7-2 to TRBJ1-1, with a possible D match to TRBD1 (5 bases). CDR3 length: 14 residues. The germline V gene has CDR1 SGHTA and CDR2 FQGNSA. Written as DNA, the CDR3 is TGTGCCAGCAGCTATTCTCGGGGGAACACTAAAGCTTTCCTT. Amino acids: CASSYSRGNTKAFL.

This clonotype was picked up many times. This chain connects TRBV14 to TRBJ1-2, with unresolved D. This CDR3 contains 13 residues. Germline loops: CDR1 SGHDN, CDR2 FVKESK. The V and J ends lost 4 bases and 3 bases respectively, with 9 bases between them. The CDR3 reads CASSPGGDYGYTF. The CDR3, as DNA: TGTGCCAGCAGCCCGGGTGGGGACTATGGCTACACCTTC.

Of note for this clonotype: At one of its ends the junction is not consistent with the germline gene, which may arise from a read error. The V and J genes are TRBV27 and TRBJ1-1, with 8 bases that match TRBD1. Germline V lookup: CDR1 MNHEY, CDR2 SMNVEV (reference sequence). The CDR3 spans 11 residues. This chain's CDR3 is CANSTGGEAFF. The CDR3 DNA sequence: TGTGCCAACAGTACAGGGGGGGAAGCTTTCTTT.

There are many counts of this clonotype. V is TRBV20-1 and J is TRBJ2-3; D remains ambiguous. V was pared by 3 bases and J by 0 bases, with 4 bases between. This CDR3 has 12 residues. From germline, CDR1 is DFQATT and CDR2 SNEGSKA (reference sequence). The CDR3, as DNA: TGCAGTGCTAGGCTTAGCACAGATACGCAGTATTTT. Encoded protein: CSARLSTDTQYF.

In regard to this clonotype: This may be a read error: a much more frequent sequence differs by one nucleotide. The rearrangement uses TRBV6-1 and TRBJ1-2; D is undetermined. CDR3 size: 12 residues. Germline CDR1 is MNHNS and CDR2 is SASEGT. The CDR3 DNA sequence: TGTGCCAGCAGTCAAGCGGGTCCTCACTACACCTTC. As protein: CASSQAGPHYTF.

This clonotype showed up just a few times. The CDR3 region is CASTHNPGQRGYTF. CDR3 bases: TGTGCCAGCACCCACAACCCCGGACAGCGGGGCTACACCTTC. The chain links TRBV6-5 to TRBJ1-2; a weak D match, TRBD1 (6 bases). CDR3 size: 14 residues. The ends were cut back, 7 bases at V and 8 bases at J, with 20 bases in the middle. Germline-derived CDR1 and CDR2 are MNHEY and SVGAGI.

This clonotype occurred many times. This chain joins TRBV3-1 and TRBJ1-4, with TRBD1 matching 8 bases. V trimming: 2 bases; J trimming: 6 bases; junction bases outside the gene matches: 2. Germline assignment: CDR1 LGHDT and CDR2 YNNKEL (reference sequence). The CDR3 has 14 residues. CDR3 DNA sequence: TGTGCCAGCAGCCAACAGGGGGCTTATGAAAAACTGTTTTTT. Its protein is CASSQQGAYEKLFF.

This clonotype was seen repeatedly, ten times or more. In DNA form, the CDR3 reads TGTGCCAGCAGCGTACTAGGCCACAATGAGCAGTTCTTC. Protein sequence: CASSVLGHNEQFF. V and J are TRBV9 and TRBJ2-1; D remains ambiguous. The length of the CDR3 is 13 residues. V was trimmed by 1 base and J by 5 bases, leaving 7 bases between them. CDR1 is SGDLS, CDR2 YYNGEE, per germline.

This clonotype was seen many times. The chain joins TRBV27 to TRBJ2-6; D is undetermined. The V gene lost 5 bases and the J gene lost 4 bases, with 9 bases spanning the gap. The CDR3 sequence is 14 residues long. CDR1 and CDR2 from the germline V gene are MNHEY and SMNVEV (reference sequence). DNA of the CDR3: TGTGCCAGCAGTCGATCTGGAGGGGCCAACGTCCTGACTTTC. Translation gives CASSRSGGANVLTF. Variable domain in full (rest from reference TRBV27 and TRBJ2-6): EAQVTQNPRYLITVTGKKLTVTCSQNMNHEYMSWYRQDPGLGLRQIYYSMNVEVTDKGDVPEGYKVSRKEKRNFPLILESPSPNQTSLYFCASSRSGGANVLTFGAGSRLTVL.

In its sample, this clonotype was seen many times. This rearrangement joins TRBV6-1 to TRBJ2-2; tentative D call: TRBD1 (5 bases). The CDR3 spans 14 residues. CDR1 is MNHNS, CDR2 SASEGT, per germline. Trimming stripped 10 bases from V and 5 bases from J, with 17 bases between. The DNA for the CDR3 is TGTGCCACCCTGGGGCAGGGTGGGACCGGGGAGCTGTTTTTT. Its translation: CATLGQGGTGELFF.

Comments on this clonotype: A read error may explain this, as a much larger clone is one base away. V gene TRBV5-5 combines with J gene TRBJ1-6; 7 bases map to TRBD1. Germline loops: CDR1 SGHKS, CDR2 YYEKEE (reference sequence). Trimming cost V 4 bases and J 8 bases; bases outside gene matches: 21. This CDR3 has 19 amino acids. The CDR3, as DNA: TGTGCCAGCAGCAGCGGGACAGCGGGCTTCGGCGGTTGGCATTCACCCCTCCACTTT. As protein: CASSSGTAGFGGWHSPLHF.

As to this clonotype: A read error may produce the germline difference seen at one junction end. This chain links TRBV7-7 with TRBJ2-7, with 7 bases identical to TRBD1. Germline V gene sequence: CDR1 SSHAT, CDR2 FNYEAQ (reference sequence). This CDR3 comprises 14 residues. CDR3 nucleotides: TGTGCTAGCAGTGCCCTCCAGACAGGGAAGGAGCAGTACTTC. Encoded protein: CASSALQTGKEQYF.

This clonotype was detected ten times or more. V usage is TRBV7-9 and J usage is TRBJ1-2, with D perhaps TRBD1 (5 bases). This CDR3 comprises 14 residues. The V gene lost 3 bases and the J gene lost 6 bases, with 14 bases spanning the gap. Germline lookup yields CDR1 SEHNR and CDR2 FQNEAQ (reference sequence). The CDR3 loop reads CASSFVGGSHGYTF. CDR3 in DNA: TGTGCCAGCAGCTTTGTCGGGGGATCCCATGGCTACACCTTC.

This clonotype was observed a handful of times. A much larger clonotype is one base distant, so this may be a read error. The gene calls are TRBV7-9 and TRBJ2-6, with TRBD1 identical over 7 bases. V trimming: 1 base; J trimming: 5 bases; junction bases outside the gene matches: 17. Germline V CDR1 and CDR2: SEHNR, FQNEAQ (reference sequence). The CDR3 has 20 residues. This CDR3 is CASSLDVRQGVSSRANVLTF. CDR3 coding DNA: TGTGCCAGCAGCTTAGACGTTAGACAGGGTGTATCTTCTCGGGCCAACGTCCTGACTTTC. The full variable domain, with the rest looked up from reference TRBV7-9 and TRBJ2-6, is DTGVSQNPRHKITKRGQNVTFRCDPISEHNRLYWYRQTLGQGPEFLTYFQNEAQLEKSRLLSDRFSAERPKGSFSTLEIQRTEQGDSAMYLCASSLDVRQGVSSRANVLTFGAGSRLTVL.

Regarding this clonotype: The CDR3 carries no conserved terminal phenylalanine or tryptophan, so it likely arises from a read error. V gene TRBV20-1 combines with J gene TRBJ1-5; D not resolved. The CDR3 extends over 14 amino acids. Per the germline V gene, CDR1 is DFQATT and CDR2 is SNEGSKA (reference sequence). The V end lost 3 bases, the J end lost 1 base, and 10 bases lay between the germline ends. The CDR3 DNA reads TGCAGTGCTAGGGATGCGAGGAGCAATCAGCCCCAGCATGGT. Residues: CSARDARSNQPQHG.

Ten or more counts support this clonotype. The chain joins TRBV18 to TRBJ1-5, with TRBD1 identical over 7 bases. The CDR3 spans 13 residues. The J segment lost 5 bases and the V segment lost 4 bases, leaving 2 bases of the junction unmatched. Germline V CDR1 and CDR2: KGHSH, LQKENI. The CDR3, as DNA: TGTGCCAGCTCACAGGGGGCGGATCAGCCCCAGCATTTT. The encoded protein is CASSQGADQPQHF.

This clonotype was counted only a few times. A much more abundant neighbour one base away suggests this may be a read error. The chain recombines TRBV6-5 with TRBJ1-6; perhaps TRBD1 as D (5 bases). CDR1 and CDR2 (germline): MNHEY, SVGAGI. The V end lost 5 bases, the J end lost 7 bases, and 15 bases lay between the germline ends. The CDR3 is 15 amino acids. The CDR3, as DNA: TGTGCCAGCAGTCACTACGGGGCAGGGAATTCACCCCTCCACTTT. Translation: CASSHYGAGNSPLHF.

This clonotype occurred many times. The chain links TRBV3-1 to TRBJ2-5, with D possibly matching TRBD1 (6 bases). This CDR3 contains 15 residues. Between the trimmed V and J ends, which lost 0 bases and 5 bases, there was a span of 13 bases. Per germline, CDR1 LGHDT and CDR2 YNNKEL (reference sequence). CDR3 sequence reads: CASSQDQGPRETQYF. CDR3 nucleotides: TGTGCCAGCAGCCAAGATCAGGGGCCCCGTGAGACCCAGTACTTC.

This clonotype was seen many times. The chain is built from TRBV5-1 and TRBJ2-2; the D is unclear. CDR3 size: 15 residues. CDR1 SGHRS and CDR2 YFSETQ come from the germline V gene. The V end was cut by 0 bases, the J end by 0 bases, with 6 bases between. The CDR3: CASSLGRSNTGELFF. CDR3 nucleotides: TGCGCCAGCAGCTTGGGACGGTCGAACACCGGGGAGCTGTTTTTT.

In this sample, this clonotype turned up many times. V usage is TRBV12-5 and J usage is TRBJ2-1; TRBD1 matches at 7 bases. V was pared by 0 bases and J by 9 bases, with 11 bases of the junction left unmatched. The V gene's germline CDR1 is LGHNT and CDR2 FRNRAP. The CDR3 covers 16 residues. This chain's CDR3 is CASGLVPPPDRVEQFF. The CDR3 DNA is TGTGCTAGTGGTTTGGTACCTCCCCCCGACAGGGTTGAGCAGTTCTTC.

At least ten counts were recorded for this clonotype. The chain recombines TRBV30 with TRBJ2-7; 7 nucleotides line up with TRBD2. This CDR3 region has 14 residues. From germline, CDR1 is GTSNPN and CDR2 SVGIG (reference sequence). V lost 0 bases, J lost 4 bases, and 6 bases stayed unmatched. The DNA of the CDR3 is TGTGCCTGGAGTGTGGGCGGGGGAGGTTACGAGCAGTACTTC. It translates to CAWSVGGGGYEQYF.

As to this clonotype: Just one base apart from a much larger clone, this may be a read error. J is TRBJ1-2 and V is TRBV7-2, with a tentative D call TRBD1 (5 bases). Germline values: CDR1 SGHTA, CDR2 FQGNSA. The CDR3 has 15 amino acids. The CDR3 DNA follows: TGTGCCAGCGGCTTAGCGGCGGGACCATCCTATGGCTACCCCTTC. Translating it yields CASGLAAGPSYGYPF.

This clonotype was seen at least ten times. The chain joins TRBV6-2 or TRBV6-3 to TRBJ2-7; 9 nucleotides line up with TRBD1. This CDR3 has 17 amino acids. V dropped 0 bases and J dropped 3; count of bases not matched to a gene: 9. Germline CDR1 is MNHEY and CDR2 is SVGEGT. As DNA, the CDR3 is TGTGCCAGCAGTTACTCAAGGACAGGGGACCCAAACTACGAGCAGTACGTC. Its protein is CASSYSRTGDPNYEQYV.

The chain recombines TRBV9 with TRBJ1-2, with D unresolved. From germline, CDR1 is SGDLS and CDR2 YYNGEE. The CDR3 loop spans 10 amino acids. The ends were cut back, 3 bases at V and 8 bases at J, with 5 bases in the middle. CDR3 nucleotide sequence: TGTGCCAGCAGCGGGAGGGGCTACACCTTC. The encoded protein is CASSGRGYTF.

The sample holds many counts of this clonotype. The chain combines TRBV20-1 with TRBJ2-3; 8 nucleotides agree with TRBD2. The germline CDR1 and CDR2 sequences are DFQATT and SNEGSKA (reference sequence). Trimming cost V 7 bases and J 0 bases; bases outside gene matches: 6. The CDR3 totals 14 residues. The CDR3 region has the DNA TGCAGTGTCTTTAGCGGGGCGAGCACAGATACGCAGTATTTT. This codes for CSVFSGASTDTQYF.

This clonotype appeared many times. This sequence joins TRBV6-5 and TRBJ1-5, with D unclear. This CDR3 is 14 amino acids long. Germline CDR1 MNHEY, CDR2 SVGAGI. Trimming cost V 0 bases and J 4 bases, with 7 bases left between them. In DNA form, the CDR3 reads TGTGCCAGCAGTTACTCGAGTGTAAATCAGCCCCAGCATTTT. Its protein is CASSYSSVNQPQHF.

Note on this clonotype: A single base separates this from a much larger clone, so it may be a read error. The CDR3 loop reads CAWSRVLGLDERLFF. CDR3 nucleotides: TGTGCCTGGAGTCGCGTTTTGGGGTTGGACGAAAGACTGTTTTTT. The gene calls are TRBV30 and TRBJ1-4; D not certain. Germline assignment: CDR1 GTSNPN and CDR2 SVGIG (reference sequence). This CDR3 comprises 15 residues.